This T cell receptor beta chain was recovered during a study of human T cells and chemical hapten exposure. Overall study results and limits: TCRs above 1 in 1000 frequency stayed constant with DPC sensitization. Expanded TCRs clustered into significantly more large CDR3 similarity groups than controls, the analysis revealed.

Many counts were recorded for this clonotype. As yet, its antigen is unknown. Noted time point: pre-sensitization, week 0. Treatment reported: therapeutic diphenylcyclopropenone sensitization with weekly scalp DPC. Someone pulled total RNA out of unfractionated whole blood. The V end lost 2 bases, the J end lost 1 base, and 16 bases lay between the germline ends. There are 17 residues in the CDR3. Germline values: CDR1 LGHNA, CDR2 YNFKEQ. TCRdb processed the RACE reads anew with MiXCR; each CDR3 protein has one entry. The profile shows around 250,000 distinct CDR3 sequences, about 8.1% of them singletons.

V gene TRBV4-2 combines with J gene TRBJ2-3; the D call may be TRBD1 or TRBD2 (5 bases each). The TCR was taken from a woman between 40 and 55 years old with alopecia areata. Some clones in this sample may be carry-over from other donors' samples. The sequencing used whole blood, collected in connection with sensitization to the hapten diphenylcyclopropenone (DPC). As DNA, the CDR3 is TGTGCCAGCAGCCAAACCGTTGGGGGAGACGGCACAGATACGCAGTATTTT. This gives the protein CASSQTVGGDGTDTQYF.